One sample yielded the 5 T cell receptor beta chains listed below, sequenced in a study of T cell responses to AZD1222 COVID-19 vaccine. Libraries were prepared by immunoSEQ multiplex PCR; TCRdb keeps only in-frame clonotypes and omits some of them. Here the sample spans approximately 140,000 clones, about 93% being singletons. Sequencing used peripheral blood, obtained on day 0 of AZD1222 vaccination. The source of these receptors is an adult in good health.

The chain couples TRBV2 to TRBJ2-7, with a tentative D call TRBD1 (5 bases). The length of the CDR3 is 14 residues. The germline V gene has CDR1 SNHLY and CDR2 FYNNEI. V dropped 3 bases and J dropped 6 bases, with 15 bases sitting between them. CDR3 sequence reads: CASSDGQGLSEQYF. CDR3 sequence (DNA): TGTGCCAGCAGTGATGGGCAGGGCCTAAGCGAGCAGTACTTC.

The V call is TRBV2, the J call TRBJ2-5; D possibly corresponds to TRBD2 (5 bases). Germline V lookup: CDR1 SNHLY, CDR2 FYNNEI. V was pared by 4 bases and J by 5 bases, with 11 bases between. This CDR3 is built from 13 residues. CDR3 nucleotide sequence: TGTGCCAGCAGTGTCTTAAGGGAGGAGACCCAGTACTTC. It specifies CASSVLREETQYF.

CDR3 sequence (DNA): TGTGCCAGCAGCCGCCAGTTGGGGGAGCAGTTCTTC. It encodes CASSRQLGEQFF. V gene TRBV9 combines with J gene TRBJ2-1; D gene ambiguous. Germline V gene data show CDR1 as SGDLS and CDR2 as YYNGEE. Trimming removed 4 bases at V and 10 bases at J, with 12 bases between. The CDR3 extends over 12 amino acids.

This clone is a singleton in its sample. The V call is TRBV19, the J call TRBJ2-2, with a weak D call TRBD2 (5 bases). CDR3 length equals 15 residues. Between the trimmed V and J ends, which lost 5 bases and 4 bases, there was a span of 14 bases. CDR1 LNHDA and CDR2 SQIVND come from the germline V gene (reference sequence). The CDR3, as DNA: TGTGCCAGTAGTCTCTCTGGGAGCCCCACCGGGGAGCTGTTTTTT. Translating gives CASSLSGSPTGELFF.

This chain joins TRBV27 and TRBJ2-1; D call uncertain. The CDR3 has 11 amino acids. Germline CDR1 MNHEY, CDR2 SMNVEV (reference sequence). The V gene lost 3 bases and the J gene lost 9 bases, with 6 bases spanning the gap. CDR3 loop: CASSFKGEQFF. Written as DNA, the CDR3 is TGTGCCAGCAGTTTCAAGGGTGAGCAGTTCTTC.